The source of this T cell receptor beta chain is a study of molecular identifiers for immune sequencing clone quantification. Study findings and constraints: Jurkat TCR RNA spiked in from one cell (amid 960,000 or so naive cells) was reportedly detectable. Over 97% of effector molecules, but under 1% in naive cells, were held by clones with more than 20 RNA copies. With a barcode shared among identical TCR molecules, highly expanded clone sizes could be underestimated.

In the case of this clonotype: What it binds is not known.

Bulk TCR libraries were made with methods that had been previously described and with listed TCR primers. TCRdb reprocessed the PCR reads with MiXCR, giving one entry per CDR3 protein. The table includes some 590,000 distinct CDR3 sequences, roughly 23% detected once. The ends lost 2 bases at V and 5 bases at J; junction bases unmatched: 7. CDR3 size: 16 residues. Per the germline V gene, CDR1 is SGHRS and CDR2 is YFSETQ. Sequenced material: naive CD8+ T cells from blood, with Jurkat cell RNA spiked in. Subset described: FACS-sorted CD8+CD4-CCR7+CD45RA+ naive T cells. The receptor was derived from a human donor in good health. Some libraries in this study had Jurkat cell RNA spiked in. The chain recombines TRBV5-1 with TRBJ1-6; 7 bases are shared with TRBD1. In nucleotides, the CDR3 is TGCGCCAGCAGCTTTACCGGGACAGTGAATAATTCACCCCTCCACTTT. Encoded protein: CASSFTGTVNNSPLHF. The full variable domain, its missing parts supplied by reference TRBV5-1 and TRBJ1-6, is KAGVTQTPRYLIKTRGQQVTLSCSPISGHRSVSWYQQTPGQGLQFLFEYFSETQRNKGNFPGRFSGRQFSNSRSEMNVSTLELGDSALYLCASSFTGTVNNSPLHFGNGTRLTVT.